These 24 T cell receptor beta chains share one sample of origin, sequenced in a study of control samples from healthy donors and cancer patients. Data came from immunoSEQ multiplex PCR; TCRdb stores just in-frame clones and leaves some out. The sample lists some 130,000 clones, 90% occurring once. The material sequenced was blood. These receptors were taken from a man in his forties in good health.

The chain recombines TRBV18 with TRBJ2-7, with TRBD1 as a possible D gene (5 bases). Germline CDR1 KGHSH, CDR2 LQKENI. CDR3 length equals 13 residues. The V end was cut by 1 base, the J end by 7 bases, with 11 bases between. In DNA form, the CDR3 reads TGTGCCAGCTCACCACAGTTGAAGGGGGAGCAGTACTTC. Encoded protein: CASSPQLKGEQYF.

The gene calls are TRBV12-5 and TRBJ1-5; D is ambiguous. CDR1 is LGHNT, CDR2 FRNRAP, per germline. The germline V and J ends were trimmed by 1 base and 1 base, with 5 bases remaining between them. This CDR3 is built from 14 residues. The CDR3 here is CASGLAGSNQPQHF. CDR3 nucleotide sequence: TGTGCTAGTGGTTTGGCAGGCAGCAATCAGCCCCAGCATTTT.

DNA of the CDR3: TGTGCCAGCAGATACTCAGGGGGTCTGGACGAGCAGTACTTC. It translates to CASRYSGGLDEQYF. V is TRBV11-2 and J is TRBJ2-7, with TRBD1 matching 7 bases. Trimming removed 6 bases from V and 5 bases from J; junction bases left unmatched: 10. Germline lookup yields CDR1 SGHAT and CDR2 FQNNGV. This CDR3 is 14 amino acids long.

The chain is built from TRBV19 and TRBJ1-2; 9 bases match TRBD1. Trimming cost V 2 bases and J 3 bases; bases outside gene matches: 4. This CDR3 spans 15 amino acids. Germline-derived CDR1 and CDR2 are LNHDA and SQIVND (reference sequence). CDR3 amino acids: CASSITDRGDYGYTF. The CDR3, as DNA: TGTGCCAGTAGTATAACGGACAGGGGAGACTATGGCTACACCTTC.

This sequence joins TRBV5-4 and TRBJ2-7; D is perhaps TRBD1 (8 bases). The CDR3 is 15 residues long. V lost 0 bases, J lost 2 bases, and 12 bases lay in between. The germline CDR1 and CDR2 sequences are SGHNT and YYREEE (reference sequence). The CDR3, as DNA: TGTGCCAGCAGCTTGGGGACAGGGAGGGCCTACGAGCAGTACTTC. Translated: CASSLGTGRAYEQYF.

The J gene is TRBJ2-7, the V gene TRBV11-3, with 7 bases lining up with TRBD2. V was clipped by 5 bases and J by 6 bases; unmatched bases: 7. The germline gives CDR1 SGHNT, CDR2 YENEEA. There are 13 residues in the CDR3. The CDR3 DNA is TGTGCCAGCAGCCCGGGGGTAGCGGGCGAGCAGTACTTC. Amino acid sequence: CASSPGVAGEQYF. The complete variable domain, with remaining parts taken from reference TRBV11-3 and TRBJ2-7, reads EAGVVQSPRYKIIEKKQPVAFWCNPISGHNTLYWYLQNLGQGPELLIRYENEEAVDDSQLPKDRFSAERLKGVDSTLKIQPAELGDSAVYLCASSPGVAGEQYFGPGTRLTVT.

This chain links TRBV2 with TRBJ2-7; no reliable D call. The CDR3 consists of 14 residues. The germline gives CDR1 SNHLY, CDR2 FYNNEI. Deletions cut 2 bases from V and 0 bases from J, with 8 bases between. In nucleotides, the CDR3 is TGTGCCAGCAGTGAATTGTCAGCCTCCTACGAGCAGTACTTC. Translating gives CASSELSASYEQYF.

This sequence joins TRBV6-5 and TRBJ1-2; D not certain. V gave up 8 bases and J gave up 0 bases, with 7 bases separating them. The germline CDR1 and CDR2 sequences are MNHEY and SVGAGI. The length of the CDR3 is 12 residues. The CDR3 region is CASDPANYGYTF. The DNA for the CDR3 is TGTGCCAGCGATCCAGCTAACTATGGCTACACCTTC.

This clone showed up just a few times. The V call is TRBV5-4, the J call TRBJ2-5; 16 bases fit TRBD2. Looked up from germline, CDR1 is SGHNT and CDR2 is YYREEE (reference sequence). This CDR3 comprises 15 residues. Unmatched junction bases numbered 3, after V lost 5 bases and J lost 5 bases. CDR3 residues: CASRKGLAGGETQYF. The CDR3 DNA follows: TGTGCCAGCAGGAAGGGACTAGCGGGGGGGGAGACCCAGTACTTC.

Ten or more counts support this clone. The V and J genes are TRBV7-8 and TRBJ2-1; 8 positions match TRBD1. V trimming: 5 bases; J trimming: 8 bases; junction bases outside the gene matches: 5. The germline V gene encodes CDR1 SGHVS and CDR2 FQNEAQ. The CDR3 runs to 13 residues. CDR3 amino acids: CASSTGQAYEQFF. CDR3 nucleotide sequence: TGTGCCAGCAGCACGGGACAGGCGTATGAGCAGTTCTTC.

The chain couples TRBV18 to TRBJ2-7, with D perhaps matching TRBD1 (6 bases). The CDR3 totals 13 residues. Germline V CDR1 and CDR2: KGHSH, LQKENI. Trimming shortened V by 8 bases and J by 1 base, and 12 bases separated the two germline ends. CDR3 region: CASRGDKSYEQYF. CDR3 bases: TGTGCCAGCCGTGGGGACAAGTCCTACGAGCAGTACTTC.

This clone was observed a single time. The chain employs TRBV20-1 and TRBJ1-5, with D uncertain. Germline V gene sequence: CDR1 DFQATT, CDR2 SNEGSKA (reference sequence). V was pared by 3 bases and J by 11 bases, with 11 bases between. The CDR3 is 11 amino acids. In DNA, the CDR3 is TGCAGTGCTAGGGCGGGGAGTGCCCAGCATTTT. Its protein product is CSARAGSAQHF.

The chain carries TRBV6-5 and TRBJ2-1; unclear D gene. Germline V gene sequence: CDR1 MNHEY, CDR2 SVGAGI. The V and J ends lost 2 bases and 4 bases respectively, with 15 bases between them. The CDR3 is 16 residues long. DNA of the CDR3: TGTGCCAGCAGTTACCAATCGTGGGAAGATTACAATGAGCAGTTCTTC. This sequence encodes CASSYQSWEDYNEQFF.

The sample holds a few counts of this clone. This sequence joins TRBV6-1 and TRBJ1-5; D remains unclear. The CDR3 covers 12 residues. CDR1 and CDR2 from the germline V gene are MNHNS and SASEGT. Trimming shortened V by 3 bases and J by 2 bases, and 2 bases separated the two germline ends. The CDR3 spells CASSEGNQPQHF. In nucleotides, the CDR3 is TGTGCCAGCAGTGAGGGCAATCAGCCCCAGCATTTT.

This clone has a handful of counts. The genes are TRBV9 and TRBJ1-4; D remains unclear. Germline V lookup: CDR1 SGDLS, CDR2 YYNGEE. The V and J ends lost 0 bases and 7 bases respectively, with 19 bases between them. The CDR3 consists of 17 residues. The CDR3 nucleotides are TGTGCCAGCAGCGTAGGAGGCGGAACGGCCCGGCTTGAAAAACTGTTTTTT. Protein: CASSVGGGTARLEKLFF.

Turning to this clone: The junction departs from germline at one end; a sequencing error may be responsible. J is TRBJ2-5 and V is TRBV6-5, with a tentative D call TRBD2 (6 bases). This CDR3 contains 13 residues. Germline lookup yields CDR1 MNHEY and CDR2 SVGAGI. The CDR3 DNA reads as TGTACCAGCAGTTATGGAGGGGTAGAGACCCAGTACTTC. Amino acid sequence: CTSSYGGVETQYF.

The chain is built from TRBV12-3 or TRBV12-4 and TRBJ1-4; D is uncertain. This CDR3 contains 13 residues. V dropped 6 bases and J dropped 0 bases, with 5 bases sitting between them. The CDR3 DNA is TGTGCCAGCAGCGTAGCAACTAATGAAAAACTGTTTTTT. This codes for CASSVATNEKLFF.

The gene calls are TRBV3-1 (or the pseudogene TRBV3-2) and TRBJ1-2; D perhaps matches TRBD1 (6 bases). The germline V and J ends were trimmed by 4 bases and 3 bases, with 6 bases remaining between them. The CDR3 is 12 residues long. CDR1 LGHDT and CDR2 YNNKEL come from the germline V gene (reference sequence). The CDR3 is CASSRQDYGYTF. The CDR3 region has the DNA TGTGCCAGCAGCCGACAGGACTATGGCTACACCTTC.

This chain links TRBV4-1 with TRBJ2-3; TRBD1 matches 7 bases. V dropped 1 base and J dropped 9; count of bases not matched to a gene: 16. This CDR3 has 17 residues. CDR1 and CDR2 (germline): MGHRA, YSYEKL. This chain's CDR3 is CASSQVSTTGLMYTQYF. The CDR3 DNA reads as TGCGCCAGCAGCCAAGTTTCCACGACAGGGTTAATGTACACGCAGTATTTT.

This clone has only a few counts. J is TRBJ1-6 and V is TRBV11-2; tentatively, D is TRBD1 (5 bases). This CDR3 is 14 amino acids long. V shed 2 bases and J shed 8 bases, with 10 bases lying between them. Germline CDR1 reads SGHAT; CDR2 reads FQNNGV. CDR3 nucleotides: TGTGCCAGCAGCTTAATTACAGGAGATTCACCCCTCCACTTT. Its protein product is CASSLITGDSPLHF.

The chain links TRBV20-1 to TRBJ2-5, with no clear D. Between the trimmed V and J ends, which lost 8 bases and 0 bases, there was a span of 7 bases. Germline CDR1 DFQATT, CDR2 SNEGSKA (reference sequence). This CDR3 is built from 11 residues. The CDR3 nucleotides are TGCAGTCCTATTTACCAAGAGACCCAGTACTTC. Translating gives CSPIYQETQYF.

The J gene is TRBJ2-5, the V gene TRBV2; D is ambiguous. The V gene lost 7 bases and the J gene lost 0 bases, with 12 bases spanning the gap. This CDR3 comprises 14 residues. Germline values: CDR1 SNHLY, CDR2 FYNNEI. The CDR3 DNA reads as TGTGCCAGCACTCCAACACAGTACCAAGAGACCCAGTACTTC. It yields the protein CASTPTQYQETQYF.

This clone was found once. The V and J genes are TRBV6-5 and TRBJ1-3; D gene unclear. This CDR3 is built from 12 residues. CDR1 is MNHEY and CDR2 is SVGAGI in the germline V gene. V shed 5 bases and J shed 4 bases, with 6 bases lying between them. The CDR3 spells CASSSGGNTIYF. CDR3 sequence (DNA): TGTGCCAGCAGTAGTGGAGGAAACACCATATATTTT.

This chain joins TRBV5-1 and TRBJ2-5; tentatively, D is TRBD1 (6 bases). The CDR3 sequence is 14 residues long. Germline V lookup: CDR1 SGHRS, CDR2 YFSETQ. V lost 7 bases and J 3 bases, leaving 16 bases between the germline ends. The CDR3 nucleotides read TGCGCCAGCGATTCAGGACAGTCGAAAGAGACCCAGTACTTC. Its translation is CASDSGQSKETQYF. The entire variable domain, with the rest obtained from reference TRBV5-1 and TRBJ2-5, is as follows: KAGVTQTPRYLIKTRGQQVTLSCSPISGHRSVSWYQQTPGQGLQFLFEYFSETQRNKGNFPGRFSGRQFSNSRSEMNVSTLELGDSALYLCASDSGQSKETQYFGPGTRLLVL.